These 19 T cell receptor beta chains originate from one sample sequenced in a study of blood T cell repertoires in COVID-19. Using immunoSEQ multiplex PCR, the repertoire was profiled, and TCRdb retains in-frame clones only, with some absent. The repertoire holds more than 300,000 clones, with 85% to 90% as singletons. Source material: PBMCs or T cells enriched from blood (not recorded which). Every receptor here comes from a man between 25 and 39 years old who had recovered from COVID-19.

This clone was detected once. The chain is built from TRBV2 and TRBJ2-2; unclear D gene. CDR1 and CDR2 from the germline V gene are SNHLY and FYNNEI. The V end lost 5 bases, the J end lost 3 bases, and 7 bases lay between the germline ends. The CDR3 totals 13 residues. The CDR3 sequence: CASSPRDTGELFF. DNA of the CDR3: TGTGCCAGCAGTCCGCGCGACACCGGGGAGCTGTTTTTT.

The CDR3 DNA reads TGTGCCAGCAGCCTACGGACAGCCTCGCCTCACACCGGGGAGCTGTTTTTT. As protein: CASSLRTASPHTGELFF. The chain combines TRBV13 with TRBJ2-2, with TRBD1 as a possible D gene (6 bases). The V end was cut by 5 bases, the J end by 3 bases, with 19 bases between. The CDR3 totals 17 residues. In germline, CDR1 is PRHDT, CDR2 FYEKMQ (reference sequence).

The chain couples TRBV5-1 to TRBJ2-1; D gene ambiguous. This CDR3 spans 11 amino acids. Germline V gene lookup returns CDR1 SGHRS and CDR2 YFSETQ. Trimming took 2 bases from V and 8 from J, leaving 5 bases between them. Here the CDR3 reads CASSFSDEQFF. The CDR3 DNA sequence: TGCGCCAGCAGCTTCAGCGATGAGCAGTTCTTC.

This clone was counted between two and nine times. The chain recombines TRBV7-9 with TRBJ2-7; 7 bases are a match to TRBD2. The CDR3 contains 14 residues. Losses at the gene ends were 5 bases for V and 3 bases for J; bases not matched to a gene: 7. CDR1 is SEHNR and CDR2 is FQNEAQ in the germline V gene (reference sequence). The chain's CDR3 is CASSRSAGVYEQYF. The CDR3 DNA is TGTGCCAGCAGCCGTTCGGCGGGAGTCTACGAGCAGTACTTC.

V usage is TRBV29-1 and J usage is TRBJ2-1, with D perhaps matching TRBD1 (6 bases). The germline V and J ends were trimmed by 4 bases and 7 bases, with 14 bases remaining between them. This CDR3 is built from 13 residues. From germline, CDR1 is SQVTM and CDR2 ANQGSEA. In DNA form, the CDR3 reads TGCAGCGTTGGACAGGCCGTGGTGAATGAGCAGTTCTTC. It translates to CSVGQAVVNEQFF.

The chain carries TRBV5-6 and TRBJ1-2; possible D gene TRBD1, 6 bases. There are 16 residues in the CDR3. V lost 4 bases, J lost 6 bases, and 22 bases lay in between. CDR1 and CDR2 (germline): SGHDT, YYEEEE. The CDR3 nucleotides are TGTGCCAGCAGCCCTTCGCTACCCCGACAGGAACATGGCTACACCTTC. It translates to CASSPSLPRQEHGYTF.

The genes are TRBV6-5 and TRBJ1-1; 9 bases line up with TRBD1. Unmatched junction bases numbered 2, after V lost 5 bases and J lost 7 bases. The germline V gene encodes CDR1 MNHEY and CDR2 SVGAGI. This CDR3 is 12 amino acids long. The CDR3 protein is CASSTGGGEAFF. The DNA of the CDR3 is TGTGCCAGCAGTACAGGGGGCGGTGAAGCTTTCTTT.

CDR3 nucleotide sequence: TGTGCCAGCAGCTATACAGGGATAAGCCTCTCTGGGGCCAACGTCCTGACTTTC. Its protein is CASSYTGISLSGANVLTF. The chain recombines TRBV5-4 with TRBJ2-6, with D perhaps matching TRBD1 (6 bases). The length of the CDR3 is 18 residues. Trimming cost V 3 bases and J 0 bases, with 16 bases left between them. Germline V gene data show CDR1 as SGHNT and CDR2 as YYREEE (reference sequence).

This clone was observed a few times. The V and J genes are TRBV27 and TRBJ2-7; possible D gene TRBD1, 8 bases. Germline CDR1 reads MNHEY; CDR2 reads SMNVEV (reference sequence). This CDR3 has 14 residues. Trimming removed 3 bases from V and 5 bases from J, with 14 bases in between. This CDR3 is CASSFGQGGDEQYF. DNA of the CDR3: TGTGCCAGCAGTTTCGGACAGGGAGGGGACGAGCAGTACTTC.

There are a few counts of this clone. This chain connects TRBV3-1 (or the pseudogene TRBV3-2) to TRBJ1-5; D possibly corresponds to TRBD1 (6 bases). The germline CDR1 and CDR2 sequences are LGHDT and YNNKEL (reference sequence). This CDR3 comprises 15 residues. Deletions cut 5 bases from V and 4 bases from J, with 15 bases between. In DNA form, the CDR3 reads TGTGCCAGCAGCTCCACTCAGGGGCGGAATCAGCCCCAGCATTTT. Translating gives CASSSTQGRNQPQHF.

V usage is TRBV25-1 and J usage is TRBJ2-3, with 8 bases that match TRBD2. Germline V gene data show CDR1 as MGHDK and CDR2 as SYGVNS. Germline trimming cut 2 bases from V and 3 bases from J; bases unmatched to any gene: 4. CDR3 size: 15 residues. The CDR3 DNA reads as TGTGCCAGCAGTGAAGATCGGGGGGGAACAGATACGCAGTATTTT. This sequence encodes CASSEDRGGTDTQYF.

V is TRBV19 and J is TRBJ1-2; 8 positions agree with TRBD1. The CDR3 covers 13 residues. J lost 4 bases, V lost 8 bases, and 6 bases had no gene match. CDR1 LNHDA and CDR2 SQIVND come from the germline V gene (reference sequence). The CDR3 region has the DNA TGTGCCAGTTGCACCGGGACAGGCTATGGCTACACCTTC. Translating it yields CASCTGTGYGYTF.

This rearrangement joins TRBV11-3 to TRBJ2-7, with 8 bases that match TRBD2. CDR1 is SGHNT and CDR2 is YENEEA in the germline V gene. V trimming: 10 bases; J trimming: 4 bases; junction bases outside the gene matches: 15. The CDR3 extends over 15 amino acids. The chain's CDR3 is CATAAGVGVGYEQYF. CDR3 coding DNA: TGTGCCACCGCAGCGGGAGTTGGAGTTGGGTACGAGCAGTACTTC.

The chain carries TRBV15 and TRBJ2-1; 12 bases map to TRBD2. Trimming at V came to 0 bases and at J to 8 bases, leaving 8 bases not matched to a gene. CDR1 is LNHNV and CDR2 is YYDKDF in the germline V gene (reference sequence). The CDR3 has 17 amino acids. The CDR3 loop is CATSRDHETSGSYEQFF. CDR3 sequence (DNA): TGTGCCACCAGCAGAGATCATGAGACTAGCGGGAGCTATGAGCAGTTCTTC.

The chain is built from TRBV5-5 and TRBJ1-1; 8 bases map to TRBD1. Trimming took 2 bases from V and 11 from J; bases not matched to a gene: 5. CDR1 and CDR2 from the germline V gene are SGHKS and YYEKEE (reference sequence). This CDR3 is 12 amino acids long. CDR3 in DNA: TGTGCCAGCAGCTTCCTCAACAGGGGGGCTTTCTTT. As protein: CASSFLNRGAFF. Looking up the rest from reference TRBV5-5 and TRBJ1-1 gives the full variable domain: DAGVTQSPTHLIKTRGQQVTLRCSPISGHKSVSWYQQVLGQGPQFIFQYYEKEERGRGNFPDRFSARQFPNYSSELNVNALLLGDSALYLCASSFLNRGAFFGQGTRLTVV.

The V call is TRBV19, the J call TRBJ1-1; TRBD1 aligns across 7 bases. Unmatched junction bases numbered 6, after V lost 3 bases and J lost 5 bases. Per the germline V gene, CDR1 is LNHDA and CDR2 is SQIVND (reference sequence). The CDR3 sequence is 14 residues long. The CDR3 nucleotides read TGTGCCAGTAGTATCGCCCGGACAGGTACTGAAGCTTTCTTT. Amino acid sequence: CASSIARTGTEAFF.

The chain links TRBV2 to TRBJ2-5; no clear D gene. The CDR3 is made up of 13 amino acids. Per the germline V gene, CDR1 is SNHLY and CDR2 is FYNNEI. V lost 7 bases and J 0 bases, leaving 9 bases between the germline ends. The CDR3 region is CASMFRNQETQYF. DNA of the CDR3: TGTGCCAGCATGTTCAGGAACCAAGAGACCCAGTACTTC.

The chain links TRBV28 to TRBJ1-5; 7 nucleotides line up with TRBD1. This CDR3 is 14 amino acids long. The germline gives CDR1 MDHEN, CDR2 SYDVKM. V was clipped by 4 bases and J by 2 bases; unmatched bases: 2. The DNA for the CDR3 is TGTGCCAGCAGTTACAGGGGAGGCAATCAGCCCCAGCATTTT. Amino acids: CASSYRGGNQPQHF.

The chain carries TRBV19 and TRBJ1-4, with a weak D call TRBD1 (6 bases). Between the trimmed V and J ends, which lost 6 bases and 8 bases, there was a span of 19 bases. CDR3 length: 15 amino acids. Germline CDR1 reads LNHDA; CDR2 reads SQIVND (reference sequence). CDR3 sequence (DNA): TGTGCCAGTAGCATGTCAGGGGCGCGGGTGGAAAAACTGTTTTTT. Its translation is CASSMSGARVEKLFF.